Sequencing of this T cell receptor (beta chain) was carried out in a study of blood T cell repertoires in COVID-19. Study background: Acute and convalescent COVID-19 specimens originated in the United States, Italy and Spain. Sources were T cells, B-cell-depleted T cells, or PBMCs; the material itself was cDNA or gDNA.

Original handling: Amplification of reference gene primers was used by the study to estimate nucleated cell counts. The table came from immunoSEQ multiplex PCR; TCRdb's copy has only in-frame clones and leaves some out. That table furnishes V, J and clone size, whereas the DNA furnished D and trimming. The data show more than 250,000 clones, approximately 86% seen once. This clone has a single count. The clonotype originates from a woman aged 30 to 39 who had recovered from COVID-19. The material sequenced was peripheral blood.

DNA of the CDR3: TGTGCCAGCAGCTCCATCCTTGCGGGGACTAACTATGGCTACACCTTC. As protein: CASSSILAGTNYGYTF. The chain has TRBV13 and TRBJ1-2; D unclear. The CDR3 consists of 16 residues. Germline CDR1 is PRHDT and CDR2 is FYEKMQ (reference sequence). Between the trimmed V and J ends, which lost 4 bases and 0 bases, there was a span of 15 bases. The entire variable domain, with the rest obtained from reference TRBV13 and TRBJ1-2, is as follows: AAGVIQSPRHLIKEKRETATLKCYPIPRHDTVYWYQQGPGQDPQFLISFYEKMQSDKGSIPDRFSAQQFSDYHSELNMSSLELGDSALYFCASSSILAGTNYGYTFGSGTRLTVV.